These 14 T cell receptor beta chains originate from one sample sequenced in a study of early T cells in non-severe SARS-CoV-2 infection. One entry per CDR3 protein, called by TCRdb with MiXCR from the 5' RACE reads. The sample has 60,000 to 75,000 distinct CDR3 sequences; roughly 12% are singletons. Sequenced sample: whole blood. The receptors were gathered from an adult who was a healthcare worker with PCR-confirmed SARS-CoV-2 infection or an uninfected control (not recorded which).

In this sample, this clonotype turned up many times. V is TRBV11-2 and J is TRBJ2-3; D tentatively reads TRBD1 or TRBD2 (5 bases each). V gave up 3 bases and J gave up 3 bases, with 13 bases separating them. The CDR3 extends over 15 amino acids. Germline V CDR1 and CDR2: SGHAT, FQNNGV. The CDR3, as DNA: TGTGCCAGCAGCTTGATGTTCGGGGCGACAGATACGCAGTATTTT. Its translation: CASSLMFGATDTQYF.

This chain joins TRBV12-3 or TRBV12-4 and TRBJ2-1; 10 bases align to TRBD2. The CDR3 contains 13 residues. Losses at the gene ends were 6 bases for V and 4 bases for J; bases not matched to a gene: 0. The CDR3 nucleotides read TGTGCCAGCAGGACTAGCGGGTACAATGAGCAGTTCTTC. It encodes CASRTSGYNEQFF.

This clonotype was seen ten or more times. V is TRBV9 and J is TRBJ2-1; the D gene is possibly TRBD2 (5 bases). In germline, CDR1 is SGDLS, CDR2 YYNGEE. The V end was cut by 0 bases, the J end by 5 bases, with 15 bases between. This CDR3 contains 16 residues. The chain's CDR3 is CASSVVGASSHNEQFF. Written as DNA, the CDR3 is TGTGCCAGCAGCGTAGTGGGAGCCAGTAGTCACAATGAGCAGTTCTTC.

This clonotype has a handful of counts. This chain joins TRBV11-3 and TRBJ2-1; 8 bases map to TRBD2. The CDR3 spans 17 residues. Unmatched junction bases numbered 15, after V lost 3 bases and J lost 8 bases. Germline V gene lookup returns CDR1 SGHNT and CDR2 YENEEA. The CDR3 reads CASSFEAGVSALDEQFF. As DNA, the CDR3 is TGTGCCAGCAGCTTTGAAGCGGGAGTAAGTGCATTGGATGAGCAGTTCTTC.

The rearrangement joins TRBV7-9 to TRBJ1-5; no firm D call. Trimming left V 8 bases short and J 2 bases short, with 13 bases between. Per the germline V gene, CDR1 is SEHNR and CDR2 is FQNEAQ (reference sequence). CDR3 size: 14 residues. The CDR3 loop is CASGSGGGNQPQHF. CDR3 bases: TGTGCCAGCGGTTCGGGAGGAGGCAATCAGCCCCAGCATTTT. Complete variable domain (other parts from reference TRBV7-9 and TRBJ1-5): DTGVSQNPRHKITKRGQNVTFRCDPISEHNRLYWYRQTLGQGPEFLTYFQNEAQLEKSRLLSDRFSAERPKGSFSTLEIQRTEQGDSAMYLCASGSGGGNQPQHFGDGTRLSIL.

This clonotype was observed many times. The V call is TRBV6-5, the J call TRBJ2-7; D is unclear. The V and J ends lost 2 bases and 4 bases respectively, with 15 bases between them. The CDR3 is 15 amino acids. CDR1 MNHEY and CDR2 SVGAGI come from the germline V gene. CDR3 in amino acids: CASSYEPGNPYEQYF. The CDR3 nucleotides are TGTGCCAGCAGTTACGAACCAGGCAACCCTTACGAGCAGTACTTC.

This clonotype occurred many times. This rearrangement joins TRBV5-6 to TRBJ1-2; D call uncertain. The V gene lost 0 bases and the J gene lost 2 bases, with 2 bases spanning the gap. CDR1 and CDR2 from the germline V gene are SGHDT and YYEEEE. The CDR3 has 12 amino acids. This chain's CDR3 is CASSLGNYGYTF. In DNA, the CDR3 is TGTGCCAGCAGCTTGGGCAACTATGGCTACACCTTC.

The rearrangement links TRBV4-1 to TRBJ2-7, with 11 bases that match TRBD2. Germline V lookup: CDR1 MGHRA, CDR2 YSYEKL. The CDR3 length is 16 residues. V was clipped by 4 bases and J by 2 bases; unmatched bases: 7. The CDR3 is CASSRGGTSGTYEQYF. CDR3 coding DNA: TGCGCCAGCAGCCGCGGAGGGACTAGCGGTACCTACGAGCAGTACTTC.

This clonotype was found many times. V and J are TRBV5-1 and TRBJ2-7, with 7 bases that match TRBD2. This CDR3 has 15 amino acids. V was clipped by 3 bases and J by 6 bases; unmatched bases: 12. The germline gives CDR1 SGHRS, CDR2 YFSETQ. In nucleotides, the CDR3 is TGCGCCAGCAGCTCGGCCGGACTAGAAATCTCCGAGCAGTACTTC. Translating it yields CASSSAGLEISEQYF.

The CDR3 nucleotides read TGTGCCAGCAGCTTAGAAGGAGGAGGGCACTACGAGCAGTACTTC. Protein sequence: CASSLEGGGHYEQYF. The chain recombines TRBV7-9 with TRBJ2-7, with D possibly TRBD2 on 6 matching bases. The germline V gene has CDR1 SEHNR and CDR2 FQNEAQ (reference sequence). Trimming cost V 1 base and J 3 bases, with 13 bases left between them. The CDR3 is 15 residues long.

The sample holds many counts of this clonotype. The DNA of the CDR3 is TGCAGTGCTAGAAGGGAGGGCCTAATGAACACTGAAGCTTTCTTT. It translates to CSARREGLMNTEAFF. This rearrangement joins TRBV20-1 to TRBJ1-1, with no clear D. Germline CDR1 DFQATT, CDR2 SNEGSKA (reference sequence). This CDR3 spans 15 amino acids. V was cut by 2 bases and J by 0 bases, with 13 bases left in between.

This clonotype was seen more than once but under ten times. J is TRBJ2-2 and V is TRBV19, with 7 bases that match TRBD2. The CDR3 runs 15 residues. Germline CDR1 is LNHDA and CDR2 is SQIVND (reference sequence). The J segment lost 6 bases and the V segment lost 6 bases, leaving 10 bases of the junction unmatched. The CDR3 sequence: CASRGGAGRAGELFF. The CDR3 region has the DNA TGTGCCAGTAGGGGAGGAGCGGGGCGAGCCGGGGAGCTGTTTTTT.

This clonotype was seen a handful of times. CDR3 nucleotide sequence: TGTGCCAGCAGTGAAGCGCCGGGACAGGGGACAGATACGCAGTATTTT. Translating it yields CASSEAPGQGTDTQYF. J is TRBJ2-3 and V is TRBV6-1; the match to TRBD1 covers 10 bases. The CDR3 runs 16 residues. CDR1 and CDR2 from the germline V gene are MNHNS and SASEGT. The V segment lost 0 bases and the J segment 3 bases; nucleotides outside the gene matches: 3.

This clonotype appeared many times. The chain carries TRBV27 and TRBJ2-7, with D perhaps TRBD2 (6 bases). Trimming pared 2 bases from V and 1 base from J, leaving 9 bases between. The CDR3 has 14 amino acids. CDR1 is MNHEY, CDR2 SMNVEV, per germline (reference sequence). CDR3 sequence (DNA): TGTGCCAGCAGTTTAGCGGGACGATCCTACGAGCAGTACTTC. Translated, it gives CASSLAGRSYEQYF.